Listed below are T cell receptor beta chains from one sample, sequenced in a study of T cells in Graves' hyperthyroidism and ophthalmopathy. TCRdb redid the calling of the multiplex PCR reads with MiXCR, one entry per CDR3 protein. This table has roughly 240,000 distinct CDR3 sequences, roughly 15% appearing once. The sequenced sample consisted of blood. These receptors came from a woman under 30 with Graves' ophthalmopathy. CDR3s leave out the opening cysteine and the closing phenylalanine or tryptophan. A D gene is named only where the DNA matches it firmly. Part of the rows lack a size; the others show once, few, many or a class for expanded clones.

clone_size,d_call,j_call,v_call,cdr3_aa
many,-,TRBJ1-2,TRBV10-3,AISEPPSGNGYT
many,-,TRBJ2-3,TRBV3-1,ASSQGTSSTDTQY
-,-,TRBJ2-1,TRBV24-1,ATSDRPGRSYNEQF
-,TRBD1,TRBJ1-1,TRBV12-3/TRBV12-4,ASRDRVATEAF
many,-,TRBJ1-3,TRBV20-1,SARSRNTIY
-,-,TRBJ1-5,TRBV28,ASTHPGISPQH
few,TRBD1,TRBJ1-3,TRBV25-1,ASSEWTGGRNTIY
many,TRBD2,TRBJ2-5,TRBV13,ASSLFLAGGVETQY
-,TRBD2,TRBJ2-3,TRBV6-2/TRBV6-3,ASRGTGGSAETDTQY
many,TRBD2,TRBJ2-1,TRBV7-9,ASSFGTSGLGVDEQF
many,TRBD2,TRBJ2-4,TRBV20-1,SASLLAEPVAKNIQY
-,TRBD1,TRBJ1-3,TRBV14,ASSYGPGTGYGNTIY
-,TRBD1,TRBJ1-1,TRBV4-2,ASSQDGTARNTEAF
many,-,TRBJ2-7,TRBV3-1,ASSQDSFSYEQY
many,-,TRBJ2-1,TRBV11-2,ASSLTLKTGSSYNEQF
once,-,TRBJ1-6,TRBV12-3/TRBV12-4,ASRKQGSPLH
many,TRBD2,TRBJ2-7,TRBV18,ASSRGLAGEYEQY
many,TRBD1,TRBJ1-2,TRBV9,ASSVDSTGDNYGYT
once,TRBD2,TRBJ2-3,TRBV19,ATQRKRGADSFNTQY
-,-,TRBJ1-4,TRBV6-1,ASSTLNREKLF
many,-,TRBJ2-1,TRBV20-1,SARGNSYNEQF
many,-,TRBJ1-5,TRBV18,ASSPGTKNQPQH
few,-,TRBJ2-3,TRBV4-1,ASSQETVSSTDTQY
many,TRBD1,TRBJ1-2,TRBV28,ASTYARDRERYGYT
-,TRBD1,TRBJ1-2,TRBV28,ASSSDRVDGYT
many,TRBD1,TRBJ2-7,TRBV20-1,SASARGTGGFYEQY
-,TRBD2,TRBJ2-1,TRBV28,ASNPTVRTSGGERNEQF
many,TRBD2,TRBJ2-5,TRBV30,AWKIGGAETQY
many,TRBD1,TRBJ1-4,TRBV2,ASRGKMETGYPRKLF
few,-,TRBJ2-1,TRBV19,ASSIDPGAHSYNEQF
many,-,TRBJ2-3,TRBV5-1,ASSLSGARTDTQY
many,-,TRBJ2-1,TRBV12-3/TRBV12-4,ASSLSVNNNEQF
few,TRBD1,TRBJ1-6,TRBV4-1,ASSQQTGPGDNSPLH
many,-,TRBJ2-6,TRBV20-1,SATTGTGANVLT
many,-,TRBJ1-1,TRBV5-6,ASSFLAADTEAF
-,-,TRBJ2-2,TRBV20-1,SARVGGNTGELF
many,-,TRBJ1-1,TRBV19,ASSVGGGTAF
many,TRBD2,TRBJ2-5,TRBV3-1,ASSQGLAIGGTQY
many,-,TRBJ1-2,TRBV7-3,ASSLTGAGGYT
many,-,TRBJ2-1,TRBV7-2,ASSTPSGGRHEQF
many,TRBD2,TRBJ2-7,TRBV7-2,ASSLTSGGYYEQY
many,-,TRBJ1-2,TRBV20-1,SAVGSVNYGYT
many,-,TRBJ1-2,TRBV28,ASNNLLRSGRVYGYT
many,-,TRBJ2-3,TRBV9,ASSVLGAITDTQY